This is a list of T cell receptor beta chains from one sample in a study of T cell responses to AZD1222 COVID-19 vaccine. Method: immunoSEQ multiplex PCR; TCRdb's copy keeps in-frame clones and lacks some. The sample has fewer than 200,000 clones, more than 75% seen once. This specimen consisted of peripheral blood, obtained 28 days after the second AZD1222 dose. The source is an adult who received the AZD1222 COVID-19 vaccine. The CDR3 runs from the conserved cysteine through the conserved F or W. D genes are given only for firm matches. Rows give clone size only sometimes, using once, few, many, or a class for an expanded clone.

CASSLVGRGGIQYF	TGTGCCAGCAGCTTAGTCGGGCGGGGGGGAATTCAGTACTTC	TRBD2	once	TRBV7-2	TRBJ2-4
CASSLGRLRDEKLFF	TGTGCCAGCAGCCTGGGTCGTCTAAGGGATGAAAAACTGTTTTTT	-	-	TRBV5-8	TRBJ1-4
CATSVSGYGYTF	TGTGCCACCAGTGTCTCGGGATATGGCTACACCTTC	-	-	TRBV2	TRBJ1-2
CASRPPAEGNTIYF	TGTGCCAGCAGACCTCCCGCGGAGGGAAACACCATATATTTT	-	-	TRBV6-5	TRBJ1-3
CASSQTTTGDTQYF	TGTGCCAGCAGCCAAACGACGACAGGGGATACGCAGTATTTT	TRBD1	-	TRBV5-4	TRBJ2-3
CASSYGRSSYEQYF	TGTGCCAGCAGTTACGGACGGAGCTCCTACGAGCAGTACTTC	-	-	TRBV27	TRBJ2-7
CASSDSPNSPLHF	TGTGCCAGCAGTGACTCGCCTAATTCACCCCTCCACTTT	-	-	TRBV6-4	TRBJ1-6
CASTSIRGTEAFF	TGTGCCAGCACAAGCATCAGGGGCACTGAAGCTTTCTTT	-	-	TRBV27	TRBJ1-1
CASSQDLGTEAFF	TGCGCCAGCAGCCAAGATTTGGGCACTGAAGCTTTCTTT	-	-	TRBV4-3	TRBJ1-1
CASSSGRLNTEAFF	TGTGCCAGCAGCTCAGGACGGCTGAACACTGAAGCTTTCTTT	-	-	TRBV5-4	TRBJ1-1
CASSLADGELFF	TGTGCCAGCAGCTTGGCTGACGGGGAGCTGTTTTTT	-	-	TRBV7-9	TRBJ2-2
CSVTTDMNTEAFF	TGCAGCGTCACGACCGATATGAACACTGAAGCTTTCTTT	-	-	TRBV29-1	TRBJ1-1
CASSPCGPGSRVEKLFF	TGTGCCAGCAGCCCATGTGGGCCGGGGAGTCGGGTGGAAAAACTGTTTTTT	-	-	TRBV7-3	TRBJ1-4
CASSYTRTDGYTF	TGTGCCAGCAGTTACACAAGGACGGATGGCTACACCTTC	-	-	TRBV6-5	TRBJ1-2
CASSPGGSRSAFF	TGTGCCAGCAGCCCAGGGGGGAGCCGTAGTGCTTTCTTT	TRBD1	few	TRBV7-9	TRBJ1-1
CASRLSRIDEQFF	TGTGCCAGCAGGCTTTCCCGGATAGATGAGCAGTTCTTC	-	-	TRBV6-5	TRBJ2-1
CASSYGNQPQHF	TGTGCCAGCAGCTACGGAAATCAGCCCCAGCATTTT	-	-	TRBV3-1/TRBV3-2	TRBJ1-5
CASSSRLASYNEQFF	TGTGCCAGCAGTTCCCGGCTCGCCTCCTACAATGAGCAGTTCTTC	-	-	TRBV27	TRBJ2-1
CASSWWDTNQPQHF	TGTGCCAGCAGTTGGTGGGACACAAATCAGCCCCAGCATTTT	-	few	TRBV6-2/TRBV6-3	TRBJ1-5
CASSLEGGPYGYTF	TGTGCCAGCAGCTTAGAGGGCGGACCCTATGGCTACACCTTC	-	-	TRBV13	TRBJ1-2
CAWSGAEQFF	TGTGCCTGGAGTGGGGCAGAGCAGTTCTTC	-	-	TRBV30	TRBJ2-1
CASSERGGSGNTIYF	TGTGCCAGCAGTGAAAGAGGGGGCTCTGGAAACACCATATATTTT	-	many	TRBV6-1	TRBJ1-3
CASSQVGGVVYEQYF	TGTGCCAGCAGCCAAGTGGGCGGGGTCGTCTACGAGCAGTACTTC	-	-	TRBV14	TRBJ2-7
CASSQAGVSLPLSQHF	TGTGCCAGCAGCCAAGCGGGGGTATCCCTACCCCTCTCCCAGCATTTT	-	once	TRBV3-1/TRBV3-2	TRBJ1-5
CASSPEGAGEQYF	TGTGCCAGCTCACCTGAAGGGGCGGGAGAGCAGTACTTC	-	-	TRBV18	TRBJ2-7
CATSRDRGPDGYNSPLHF	TGTGCCACCAGCAGAGATAGGGGTCCGGATGGTTATAATTCACCCCTCCACTTT	-	-	TRBV15	TRBJ1-6
CATSSCQWLYEQYF	TGCGCCACTTCTTCCTGCCAGTGGTTGTACGAGCAGTACTTC	-	-	TRBV23-1	TRBJ2-7
CASSQDLTRPGNTIYF	TGTGCCAGCAGCCAAGATTTAACTCGGCCTGGAAACACCATATATTTT	-	-	TRBV4-2	TRBJ1-3
CASSPLGAGNSPLHF	TGTGCCAGCTCACCACTGGGGGCAGGGAATTCACCCCTCCACTTT	-	-	TRBV18	TRBJ1-6
CASSLVGSGTDTQYF	TGTGCCAGCAGCTTAGTGGGCTCGGGCACAGATACGCAGTATTTT	-	-	TRBV7-9	TRBJ2-3
CASSLSWGPPPYEQYF	TGTGCCAGCAGCTTAAGCTGGGGTCCCCCTCCCTACGAGCAGTACTTC	-	-	TRBV13	TRBJ2-7
CASIGTANTGELFF	TGTGCCAGCATTGGGACGGCGAACACCGGGGAGCTGTTTTTT	-	-	TRBV6-5	TRBJ2-2
CAWSSPLTTYEQYF	TGTGCCTGGAGTAGTCCCCTAACTACCTACGAGCAGTACTTC	-	-	TRBV30	TRBJ2-7
CASSYSRDINEKLFF	TGTGCCAGCAGTTACTCGAGAGACATTAATGAAAAACTGTTTTTT	-	-	TRBV6-5	TRBJ1-4
CASSLRQGASNQPQHF	TGTGCCAGCAGCTTGAGGCAGGGGGCGAGCAATCAGCCCCAGCATTTT	TRBD1	-	TRBV5-8	TRBJ1-5
CASSQDRDWRGTKNEQFF	TGTGCCAGCAGCCAAGATAGGGATTGGCGGGGGACGAAAAATGAGCAGTTCTTC	TRBD2	once	TRBV3-1/TRBV3-2	TRBJ2-1
CASSVGGPQGEQYF	TGTGCCAGCAGCGTAGGGGGGCCCCAGGGGGAGCAGTACTTC	-	-	TRBV9	TRBJ2-7
CASSLVGPISNEQFF	TGTGCCAGCAGCTTAGTGGGCCCCATCTCCAATGAGCAGTTCTTC	-	once	TRBV7-9	TRBJ2-1
CASSQIRDRLYATNEKLFF	TGTGCCAGCAGCCAAATCCGGGACAGATTATATGCAACTAATGAAAAACTGTTTTTT	TRBD1	-	TRBV4-2	TRBJ1-4
CASSSGRLEAFF	TGTGCCAGCAGCTCAGGTAGACTTGAAGCTTTCTTT	-	-	TRBV5-6	TRBJ1-1
CASSLWASSYEQYF	TGTGCCAGCAGCCTCTGGGCGAGCTCCTACGAGCAGTACTTC	-	-	TRBV27	TRBJ2-7
CASYYSGAPEDTQYF	TGTGCCAGCTACTATAGCGGGGCCCCCGAGGATACGCAGTATTTT	TRBD2	-	TRBV7-9	TRBJ2-3
CASSVRRTSSGANVLTF	TGTGCCAGCAGCGTTCGGCGGACGAGCTCTGGGGCCAACGTCCTGACTTTC	-	-	TRBV9	TRBJ2-6
CSVYPLVSNTEAFF	TGCAGCGTTTATCCCCTCGTTTCGAACACTGAAGCTTTCTTT	-	once	TRBV29-1	TRBJ1-1
CAWSVMTGGTEAFF	TGTGCCTGGAGTGTAATGACAGGAGGCACTGAAGCTTTCTTT	-	-	TRBV30	TRBJ1-1
CASSISSGGRTPYEQYF	TGTGCCAGTAGTATATCTAGCGGGGGGCGTACCCCCTACGAGCAGTACTTC	TRBD2	-	TRBV19	TRBJ2-7
CSVEWGVGGTEAFF	TGCAGCGTTGAGTGGGGGGTTGGAGGCACTGAAGCTTTCTTT	-	-	TRBV29-1	TRBJ1-1
CASSDRGERGGYTF	TGTGCCAGCAGTGATCGGGGTGAAAGGGGTGGCTACACCTTC	-	-	TRBV2	TRBJ1-2
CAISELAQGEGGEKLFF	TGTGCCATCAGTGAGCTTGCGCAGGGGGAGGGAGGCGAAAAACTGTTTTTT	TRBD1	-	TRBV10-3	TRBJ1-4
CASSLALAGEYEQFF	TGCGCCAGCAGCTTGGCGCTAGCGGGAGAGTATGAGCAGTTCTTC	TRBD2	-	TRBV5-1	TRBJ2-1
CASSQDVWRSEQYF	TGTGCCAGCAGCCAAGATGTCTGGCGCAGCGAGCAGTACTTC	-	-	TRBV3-1/TRBV3-2	TRBJ2-7
CASSLIQTNEQFF	TGCGCCAGCAGCTTGATACAGACCAATGAGCAGTTCTTC	-	-	TRBV5-1	TRBJ2-1
CASRDYGYNEQFF	TGTGCCAGCCGGGATTATGGGTATAATGAGCAGTTCTTC	-	-	TRBV5-4	TRBJ2-1